Shown below are 25 T cell receptor beta chains from a single sample sequenced in a study of T cell repertoires in cytomegalovirus infection. TCRdb reanalysed the reads using MiXCR and keeps one entry per CDR3 protein. Altogether approximately 180,000 distinct CDR3 sequences are present, about 15% being singletons, with the ten largest covering around 25%. The specimen sequenced was CD8+ T cells from PBMCs. The origin of the receptors is a human donor in good health (CMV status not recorded). Some clones in this sample may be carry-over from other donors' samples.

The V gene is TRBV25-1, the J gene TRBJ2-3; D remains ambiguous. CDR1 MGHDK and CDR2 SYGVNS come from the germline V gene. With 3 bases removed from V and 1 base from J, the gap between germline ends came to 5 bases. The CDR3 runs to 13 residues. CDR3 region: CASSDGGTDTQYF. DNA of the CDR3: TGTGCCAGCAGTGATGGAGGCACAGATACGCAGTATTTT.

This clonotype was observed a handful of times. CDR3 protein: CSARDNPNINEQFF. In DNA, the CDR3 is TGCAGTGCTAGAGACAACCCTAATATCAATGAGCAGTTCTTC. The chain carries TRBV20-1 and TRBJ2-1, with no clear D. With 0 bases removed from V and 6 bases from J, the gap between germline ends came to 12 bases. CDR1 and CDR2 from the germline V gene are DFQATT and SNEGSKA (reference sequence). The CDR3 sequence is 14 residues long.

A few counts support this clonotype. V usage is TRBV12-3 or TRBV12-4 and J usage is TRBJ2-7; possibly TRBD1 for D (5 bases). V was shortened by 5 bases and J by 7 bases, with 15 bases between the two germline ends. The CDR3 is 13 residues long. DNA for the CDR3: TGTGCCAGCAGTCTGGGGCCACTCCTGGAGCAGTACTTC. It encodes CASSLGPLLEQYF.

This clonotype has at least ten counts. CDR3 residues: CASSLGTATEAFF. CDR3 DNA: TGTGCCAGCAGCTTGGGAACAGCCACTGAAGCTTTCTTT. V is TRBV7-2 and J is TRBJ1-1, with D unclear. The CDR3 has 13 residues. CDR1 and CDR2 from the germline V gene are SGHTA and FQGNSA. Trimming took 3 bases from V and 4 from J, leaving 9 bases between them.

In this sample, this clonotype turned up a few times. The CDR3 is CASSLPGTEKEGLFF. CDR3 in DNA: TGTGCCAGCAGCTTGCCGGGGACAGAAAAGGAGGGGCTGTTTTTT. This chain uses TRBV7-9 with TRBJ2-2, with D maybe TRBD1 (7 bases). Trimming took off 3 bases at V and 13 bases at J, with 21 bases between the two ends. Germline V lookup: CDR1 SEHNR, CDR2 FQNEAQ (reference sequence). The CDR3 sequence is 15 residues long.

This clonotype was detected only a few times. The chain recombines TRBV25-1 with TRBJ1-1, with 10 bases that match TRBD1. Losses at the gene ends were 1 base for V and 3 bases for J; bases not matched to a gene: 17. CDR3 length: 20 residues. Germline V gives CDR1 MGHDK, CDR2 SYGVNS. The CDR3 spells CASSESATGTGAYRDTEAFF. As DNA, the CDR3 is TGTGCCAGCAGTGAATCAGCCACCGGGACAGGGGCCTACAGGGACACTGAAGCTTTCTTT.

The chain combines TRBV20-1 with TRBJ2-7, with 10 bases fitting TRBD1. CDR1 and CDR2 from the germline V gene are DFQATT and SNEGSKA (reference sequence). The CDR3 consists of 17 residues. The V segment lost 8 bases and the J segment 3 bases; nucleotides outside the gene matches: 19. CDR3: CSITAGQGPWAVYEQYF. Here the CDR3 DNA reads TGCAGTATCACAGCGGGACAGGGGCCGTGGGCAGTCTACGAGCAGTACTTC.

This chain joins TRBV12-3 or TRBV12-4 and TRBJ2-7; 8 bases map to TRBD2. After removal of 7 bases from V and 0 bases from J, the junction contained 8 bases not matched to a gene. The CDR3 has 15 amino acids. The CDR3 protein is CASTRGGASSYEQYF. The CDR3 DNA follows: TGTGCCAGCACCCGGGGGGGAGCCAGCTCCTACGAGCAGTACTTC.

This clonotype was counted ten times or more. This chain uses TRBV28 with TRBJ2-2; D may be TRBD1 or TRBD2 (5 bases each). Germline CDR1 and CDR2: MDHEN and SYDVKM. Deletions cut 8 bases from V and 6 bases from J, with 19 bases between. The CDR3 length is 15 residues. The CDR3 nucleotides are TGTGCCAGCTCTCTTAGTGGGGGAGTTGCCGGGGAGCTGTTTTTT. This sequence encodes CASSLSGGVAGELFF.

The chain combines TRBV3-1 with TRBJ2-7; TRBD2 is a possible D gene (5 bases). The CDR3 extends over 14 amino acids. Looked up from germline, CDR1 is LGHDT and CDR2 is YNNKEL (reference sequence). Trimming took 1 base from V and 0 from J, leaving 7 bases between them. CDR3 sequence: CASSQGGFSYEQYF. CDR3 sequence (DNA): TGTGCCAGCAGCCAAGGCGGGTTCTCCTACGAGCAGTACTTC.

This clonotype was picked up one time. The rearrangement joins TRBV18 to TRBJ1-2, with D tentatively TRBD1 (6 bases). The CDR3 contains 15 residues. Per the germline V gene, CDR1 is KGHSH and CDR2 is LQKENI. Trimming left V 3 bases short and J 7 bases short, with 18 bases between. DNA of the CDR3: TGTGCCAGCTCACCCGAGGGGGGGCTGTCTCTTGGCTACACCTTC. Translation gives CASSPEGGLSLGYTF.

A few counts support this clonotype. The chain couples TRBV28 to TRBJ2-7; 9 bases fit TRBD1. Germline V CDR1 and CDR2: MDHEN, SYDVKM. J lost 5 bases, V lost 6 bases, and 14 bases had no gene match. CDR3 length equals 16 residues. CDR3 in DNA: TGTGCCAGCAGAATCGATACAGGGGGCGAATTTAACGAGCAGTACTTC. Protein sequence: CASRIDTGGEFNEQYF. Using reference TRBV28 and TRBJ2-7 for the parts outside the CDR3, the full variable domain is DVKVTQSSRYLVKRTGEKVFLECVQDMDHENMFWYRQDPGLGLRLIYFSYDVKMKEKGDIPEGYSVSREKKERFSLILESASTNQTSMYLCASRIDTGGEFNEQYFGPGTRLTVT.

The chain joins TRBV7-2 to TRBJ1-3; D possibly corresponds to TRBD1 (6 bases). Germline-derived CDR1 and CDR2 are SGHTA and FQGNSA. Between the trimmed V and J ends, which lost 1 base and 3 bases, there was a span of 10 bases. The CDR3 runs to 15 residues. Written as DNA, the CDR3 is TGTGCCAGCAGCTTAGGGGGGGCGCTTGGAAACACCATATATTTT. Its translation: CASSLGGALGNTIYF.

The chain links TRBV7-8 to TRBJ1-1; D is uncertain. CDR3 size: 14 residues. Trimming left V 6 bases short and J 0 bases short, with 11 bases between. CDR1 and CDR2 (germline): SGHVS, FQNEAQ. The CDR3 is CASRPGQMNTEAFF. The DNA for the CDR3 is TGTGCCAGCAGACCCGGCCAGATGAACACTGAAGCTTTCTTT.

There are a few counts of this clonotype. J is TRBJ2-7 and V is TRBV7-8; D not certain. Germline-derived CDR1 and CDR2 are SGHVS and FQNEAQ. The CDR3 sequence is 15 residues long. Trimming took off 5 bases at V and 5 bases at J, with 19 bases between the two ends. The CDR3 spells CASSITDGYGDEQYF. The CDR3 region has the DNA TGTGCCAGCAGCATTACGGACGGCTATGGGGACGAGCAGTACTTC.

V usage is TRBV12-3 or TRBV12-4 and J usage is TRBJ1-2; D perhaps matches TRBD1 (6 bases). V lost 1 base and J lost 1, with 10 bases in between. The CDR3 loop spans 15 amino acids. This CDR3 reads CASSLDSRGNYGYTF. The CDR3 DNA follows: TGTGCCAGCAGTTTAGATTCCAGGGGTAACTATGGCTACACCTTC.

The CDR3 nucleotides are TGTGCCAGCAGTTATGCGGGGGAATACACTGAAGCTTTCTTT. This sequence encodes CASSYAGEYTEAFF. The chain has TRBV6-1 and TRBJ1-1, with a weak D call TRBD1 (5 bases). CDR3 length: 14 residues. The ends were cut back, 5 bases at V and 3 bases at J, with 13 bases in the middle. CDR1 and CDR2 (germline): MNHNS, SASEGT.

In this sample, this clonotype turned up a few times. The rearrangement links TRBV7-2 to TRBJ1-1; the match to TRBD1 covers 12 bases. Germline assignment: CDR1 SGHTA and CDR2 FQGNSA. This CDR3 region has 16 residues. Unmatched junction bases numbered 10, after V lost 7 bases and J lost 4 bases. DNA of the CDR3: TGTGCCAGCATCTGGCCGGGACAGGGGGCGAGCACTGAAGCTTTCTTT. It encodes CASIWPGQGASTEAFF.

This chain joins TRBV11-3 and TRBJ2-1; a weak D match, TRBD2 (5 bases). Germline V CDR1 and CDR2: SGHNT, YENEEA. V dropped 3 bases and J dropped 9 bases, with 12 bases sitting between them. The CDR3 sequence is 13 residues long. CDR3 bases: TGTGCCAGCAGCTTTGGGGTAAGCGGTGAGCAGTTCTTC. This codes for CASSFGVSGEQFF.

This rearrangement joins TRBV15 to TRBJ2-3; 7 nucleotides agree with TRBD1. The CDR3 runs to 15 residues. Looked up from germline, CDR1 is LNHNV and CDR2 is YYDKDF (reference sequence). Germline trimming cut 0 bases from V and 5 bases from J; bases unmatched to any gene: 5. The CDR3 sequence is CATSRERGLGDTQYF. In nucleotides, the CDR3 is TGTGCCACCAGCAGAGAAAGGGGGCTAGGAGATACGCAGTATTTT. The variable domain in full, completed from reference TRBV15 and TRBJ2-3, reads DAMVIQNPRYQVTQFGKPVTLSCSQTLNHNVMYWYQQKSSQAPKLLFHYYDKDFNNEADTPDNFQSRRPNTSFCFLDIRSPGLGDTAMYLCATSRERGLGDTQYFGPGTRLTVL.

This clonotype has more than one count but fewer than ten. The V gene is TRBV29-1, the J gene TRBJ1-2; D perhaps matches TRBD1 (6 bases). The CDR3 is made up of 15 amino acids. Germline CDR1 SQVTM, CDR2 ANQGSEA. V was cut by 3 bases and J by 0 bases, with 14 bases left in between. CDR3 region: CSVDFVQGPNYGYTF. CDR3 nucleotide sequence: TGCAGCGTTGACTTCGTTCAGGGGCCTAACTATGGCTACACCTTC.

This rearrangement joins TRBV4-2 to TRBJ1-4, with D unclear. This CDR3 is 19 amino acids long. V was trimmed by 0 bases and J by 4 bases, leaving 21 bases between them. The germline V gene encodes CDR1 LGHNA and CDR2 YNFKEQ. CDR3: CASSQEGGESSPLNEKLFF. In DNA form, the CDR3 reads TGTGCCAGCAGCCAAGAAGGTGGGGAGTCAAGCCCCCTTAATGAAAAACTGTTTTTT.

This clonotype was found many times. The chain employs TRBV7-6 and TRBJ2-3; the D call may be TRBD1 or TRBD2 (5 bases each). V was pared by 1 base and J by 0 bases, with 8 bases between. The germline V gene has CDR1 SGHVS and CDR2 FNYEAQ. The CDR3 loop spans 15 amino acids. CDR3 region: CASSLVGPSTDTQYF. CDR3 DNA: TGTGCCAGCAGCTTAGTGGGACCTAGCACAGATACGCAGTATTTT.

The chain has TRBV27 and TRBJ1-5; tentatively, D is TRBD1 (5 bases). The germline CDR1 and CDR2 sequences are MNHEY and SMNVEV (reference sequence). V lost 5 bases and J lost 3, with 20 bases in between. This CDR3 has 17 amino acids. The CDR3 sequence is CASSTLLDRVINQPQHF. DNA of the CDR3: TGTGCCAGCAGTACACTCTTAGACAGAGTTATCAATCAGCCCCAGCATTTT.

The chain has TRBV7-8 and TRBJ1-5, with 7 bases lining up with TRBD1. The germline CDR1 and CDR2 sequences are SGHVS and FQNEAQ. The CDR3 has 16 residues. The trim removed 4 bases at V and 0 bases at J, leaving 6 bases unmatched. CDR3 sequence (DNA): TGTGCCAGCAGCTCCCGCCACAGGGGTAGCAATCAGCCCCAGCATTTT. Residues: CASSSRHRGSNQPQHF.